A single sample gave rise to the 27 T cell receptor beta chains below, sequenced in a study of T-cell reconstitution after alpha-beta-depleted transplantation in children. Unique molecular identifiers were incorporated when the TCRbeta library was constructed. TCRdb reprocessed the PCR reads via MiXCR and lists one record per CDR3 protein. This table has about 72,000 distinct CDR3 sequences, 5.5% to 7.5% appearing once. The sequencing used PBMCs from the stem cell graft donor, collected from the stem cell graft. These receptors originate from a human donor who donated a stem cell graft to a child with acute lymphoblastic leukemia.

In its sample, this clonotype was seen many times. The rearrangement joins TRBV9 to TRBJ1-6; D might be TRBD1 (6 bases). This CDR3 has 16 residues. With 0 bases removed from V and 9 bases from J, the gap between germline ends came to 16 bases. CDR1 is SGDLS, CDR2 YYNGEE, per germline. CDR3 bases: TGTGCCAGCAGCGTAGAAGGTGGAGGGGGGAGTTCACCCCTCCACTTT. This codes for CASSVEGGGGSSPLHF.

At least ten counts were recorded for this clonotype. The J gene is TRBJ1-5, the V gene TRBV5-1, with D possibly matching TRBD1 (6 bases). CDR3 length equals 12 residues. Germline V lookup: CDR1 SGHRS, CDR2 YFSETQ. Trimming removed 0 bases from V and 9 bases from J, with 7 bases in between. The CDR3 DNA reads TGCGCCAGCAGCTTGGAGGGGGGGCCCCAGCATTTT. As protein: CASSLEGGPQHF.

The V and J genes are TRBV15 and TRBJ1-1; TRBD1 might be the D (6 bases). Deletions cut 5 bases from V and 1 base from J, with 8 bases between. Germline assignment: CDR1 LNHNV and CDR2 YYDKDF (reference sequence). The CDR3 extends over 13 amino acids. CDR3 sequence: CATSGQTNTEAFF. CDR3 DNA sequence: TGTGCCACCAGCGGACAGACGAACACTGAAGCTTTCTTT. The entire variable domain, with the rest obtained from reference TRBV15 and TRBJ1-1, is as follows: DAMVIQNPRYQVTQFGKPVTLSCSQTLNHNVMYWYQQKSSQAPKLLFHYYDKDFNNEADTPDNFQSRRPNTSFCFLDIRSPGLGDTAMYLCATSGQTNTEAFFGQGTRLTVV.

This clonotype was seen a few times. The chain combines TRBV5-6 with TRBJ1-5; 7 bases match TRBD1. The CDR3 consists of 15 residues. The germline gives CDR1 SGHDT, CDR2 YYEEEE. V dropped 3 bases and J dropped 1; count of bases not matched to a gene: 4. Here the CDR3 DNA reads TGTGCCAGCAGCTACACACAGGGGAGCAATCAGCCCCAGCATTTT. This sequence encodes CASSYTQGSNQPQHF.

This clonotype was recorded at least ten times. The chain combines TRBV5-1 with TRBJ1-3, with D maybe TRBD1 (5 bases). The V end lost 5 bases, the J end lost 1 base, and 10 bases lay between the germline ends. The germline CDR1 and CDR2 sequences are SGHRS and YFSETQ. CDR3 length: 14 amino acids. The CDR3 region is CASRSGLSGNTIYF. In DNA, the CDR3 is TGCGCCAGCAGATCAGGGCTTTCTGGAAACACCATATATTTT.

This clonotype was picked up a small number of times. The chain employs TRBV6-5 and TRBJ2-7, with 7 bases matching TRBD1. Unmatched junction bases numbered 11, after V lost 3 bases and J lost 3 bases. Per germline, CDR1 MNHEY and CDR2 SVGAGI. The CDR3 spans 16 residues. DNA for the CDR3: TGTGCCAGCAGTTATAGGGGACCGGGACAGAGCTACGAGCAGTACTTC. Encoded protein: CASSYRGPGQSYEQYF.

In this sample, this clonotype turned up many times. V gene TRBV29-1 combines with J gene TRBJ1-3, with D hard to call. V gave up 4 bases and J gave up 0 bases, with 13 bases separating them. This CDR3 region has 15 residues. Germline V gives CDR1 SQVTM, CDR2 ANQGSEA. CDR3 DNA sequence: TGCAGCGTTGGGTTCAGTGACTCCTCTGGAAACACCATATATTTT. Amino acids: CSVGFSDSSGNTIYF.

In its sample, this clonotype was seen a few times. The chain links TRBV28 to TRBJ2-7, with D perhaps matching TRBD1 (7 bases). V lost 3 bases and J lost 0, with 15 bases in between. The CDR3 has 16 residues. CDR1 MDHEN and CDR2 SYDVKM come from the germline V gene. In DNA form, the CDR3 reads TGTGCCAGCAGTTTCCCCAGGGGGGCCAGCTCCTACGAGCAGTACTTC. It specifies CASSFPRGASSYEQYF.

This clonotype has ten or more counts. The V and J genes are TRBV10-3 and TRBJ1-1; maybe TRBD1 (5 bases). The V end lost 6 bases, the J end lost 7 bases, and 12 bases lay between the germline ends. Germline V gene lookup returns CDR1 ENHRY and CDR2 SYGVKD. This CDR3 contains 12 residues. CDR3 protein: CAISGTLFEAFF. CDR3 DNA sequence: TGTGCCATCAGCGGGACGTTATTTGAAGCTTTCTTT.

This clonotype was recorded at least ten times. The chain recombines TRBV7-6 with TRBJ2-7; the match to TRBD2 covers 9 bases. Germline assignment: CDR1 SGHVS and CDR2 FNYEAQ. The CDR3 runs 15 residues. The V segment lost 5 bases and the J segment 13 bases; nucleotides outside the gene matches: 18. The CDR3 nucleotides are TGTGCCAGCAGCCAAGAGGGGACTAGCACCCACCGCCTTTACTTC. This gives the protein CASSQEGTSTHRLYF. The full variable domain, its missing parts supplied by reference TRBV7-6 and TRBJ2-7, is GAGVSQSPRYKVTKRGQDVALRCDPISGHVSLYWYRQALGQGPEFLTYFNYEAQQDKSGLPNDRFSAERPEGSISTLTIQRTEQRDSAMYRCASSQEGTSTHRLYFGPGTRLTVT.

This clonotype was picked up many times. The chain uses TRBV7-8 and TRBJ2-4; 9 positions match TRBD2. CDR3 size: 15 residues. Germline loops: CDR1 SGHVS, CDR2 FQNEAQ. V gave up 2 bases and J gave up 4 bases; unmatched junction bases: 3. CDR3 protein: CASSLLAGRKNIQYF. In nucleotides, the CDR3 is TGTGCCAGCAGCTTACTAGCGGGGAGAAAAAACATTCAGTACTTC.

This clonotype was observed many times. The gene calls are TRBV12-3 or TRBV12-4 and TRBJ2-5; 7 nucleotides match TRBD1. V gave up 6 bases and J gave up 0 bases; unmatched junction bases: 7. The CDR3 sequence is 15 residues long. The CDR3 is CASSPRDSYQETQYF. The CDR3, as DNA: TGTGCCAGCAGCCCCCGGGACAGCTACCAAGAGACCCAGTACTTC.

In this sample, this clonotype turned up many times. The CDR3 bases are TGCAGCGTTGAAGGGACTAGCGGGGGCCAAGAGACCCAGTACTTC. Translating it yields CSVEGTSGGQETQYF. This chain links TRBV29-1 with TRBJ2-5, with TRBD2 matching over 13 bases. The CDR3 length is 15 residues. V shed 1 base, J shed 1 base, and the junction held 0 bases outside the gene matches. Germline lookup yields CDR1 SQVTM and CDR2 ANQGSEA.

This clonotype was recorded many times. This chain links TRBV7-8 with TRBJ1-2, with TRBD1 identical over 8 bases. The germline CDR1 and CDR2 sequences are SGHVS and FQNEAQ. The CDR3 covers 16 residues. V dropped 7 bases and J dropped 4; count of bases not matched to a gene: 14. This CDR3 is CASTPEGQGWLYGYTF. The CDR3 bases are TGTGCCAGCACCCCTGAAGGACAGGGTTGGCTCTATGGCTACACCTTC.

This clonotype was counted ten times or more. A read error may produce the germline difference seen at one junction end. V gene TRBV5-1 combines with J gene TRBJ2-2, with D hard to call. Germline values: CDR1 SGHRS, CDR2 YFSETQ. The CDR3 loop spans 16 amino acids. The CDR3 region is CASTPPGRTNTGELFF. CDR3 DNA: TGCGCGAGCACCCCCCCAGGCAGAACGAACACCGGGGAGCTGTTTTTT. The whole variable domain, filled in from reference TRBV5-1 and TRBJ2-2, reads KAGVTQTPRYLIKTRGQQVTLSCSPISGHRSVSWYQQTPGQGLQFLFEYFSETQRNKGNFPGRFSGRQFSNSRSEMNVSTLELGDSALYLCASTPPGRTNTGELFFGEGSRLTVL.

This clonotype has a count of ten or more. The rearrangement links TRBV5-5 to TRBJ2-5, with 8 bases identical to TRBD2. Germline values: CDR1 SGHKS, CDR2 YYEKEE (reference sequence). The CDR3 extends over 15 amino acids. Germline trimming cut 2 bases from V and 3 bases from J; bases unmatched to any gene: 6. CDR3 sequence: CASSFVTSGKETQYF. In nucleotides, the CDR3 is TGTGCCAGCAGCTTCGTAACTAGCGGAAAAGAGACCCAGTACTTC.

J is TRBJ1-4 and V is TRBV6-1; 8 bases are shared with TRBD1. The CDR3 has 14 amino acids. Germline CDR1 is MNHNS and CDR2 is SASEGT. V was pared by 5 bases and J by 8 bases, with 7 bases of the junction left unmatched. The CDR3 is CASSPPGQGEKLFF. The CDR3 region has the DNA TGTGCCAGCAGTCCCCCCGGACAGGGCGAAAAACTGTTTTTT.

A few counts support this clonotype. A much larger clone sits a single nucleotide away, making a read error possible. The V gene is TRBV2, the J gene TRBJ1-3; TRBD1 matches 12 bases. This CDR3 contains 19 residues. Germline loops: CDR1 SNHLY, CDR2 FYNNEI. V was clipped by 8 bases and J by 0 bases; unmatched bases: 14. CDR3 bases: TGTGCCAGCTGTACGACCGGGACAGGGGGCCAGAGCTCTGGAAACACCATATATTTT. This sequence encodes CASCTTGTGGQSSGNTIYF.

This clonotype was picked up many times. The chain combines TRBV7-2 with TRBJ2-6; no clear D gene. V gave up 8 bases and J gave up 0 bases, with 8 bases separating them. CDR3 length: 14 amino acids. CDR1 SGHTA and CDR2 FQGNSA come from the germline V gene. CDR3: CASALNSGANVLTF. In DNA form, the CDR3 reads TGTGCCAGCGCACTGAACTCTGGGGCCAACGTCCTGACTTTC.

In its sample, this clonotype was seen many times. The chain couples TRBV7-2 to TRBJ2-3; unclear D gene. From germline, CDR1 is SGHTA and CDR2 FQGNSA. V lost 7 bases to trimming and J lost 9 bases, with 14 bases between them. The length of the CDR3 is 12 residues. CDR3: CASTPTPGTQYF. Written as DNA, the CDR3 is TGTGCCAGCACCCCGACCCCCGGGACGCAGTATTTT. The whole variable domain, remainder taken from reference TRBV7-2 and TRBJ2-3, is GAGVSQSPSNKVTEKGKDVELRCDPISGHTALYWYRQSLGQGLEFLIYFQGNSAPDKSGLPSDRFSAERTGGSVSTLTIQRTQQEDSAVYLCASTPTPGTQYFGPGTRLTVL.

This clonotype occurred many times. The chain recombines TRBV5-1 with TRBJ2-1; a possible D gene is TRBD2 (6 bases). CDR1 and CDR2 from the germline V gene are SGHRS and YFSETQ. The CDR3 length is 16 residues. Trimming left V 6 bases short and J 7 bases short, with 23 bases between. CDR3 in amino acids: CASTPGVSSENNEQFF. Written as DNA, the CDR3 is TGCGCCAGCACCCCGGGTGTATCTAGCGAGAATAATGAGCAGTTCTTC.

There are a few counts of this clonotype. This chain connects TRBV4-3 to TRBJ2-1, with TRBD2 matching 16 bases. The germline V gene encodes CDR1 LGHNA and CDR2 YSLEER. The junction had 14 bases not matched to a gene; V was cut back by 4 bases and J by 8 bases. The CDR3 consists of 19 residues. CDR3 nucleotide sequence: TGCGCCAGCAGCCCCCTGGGACTAGCGGGGGGGAATACAGGCGATGAGCAGTTCTTC. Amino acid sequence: CASSPLGLAGGNTGDEQFF.

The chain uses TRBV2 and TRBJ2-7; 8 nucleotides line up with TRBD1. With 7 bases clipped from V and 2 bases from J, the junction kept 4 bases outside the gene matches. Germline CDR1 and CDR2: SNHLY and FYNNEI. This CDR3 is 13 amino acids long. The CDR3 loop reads CASISGQAYEQYF. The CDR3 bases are TGTGCCAGCATCTCGGGACAGGCCTACGAGCAGTACTTC.

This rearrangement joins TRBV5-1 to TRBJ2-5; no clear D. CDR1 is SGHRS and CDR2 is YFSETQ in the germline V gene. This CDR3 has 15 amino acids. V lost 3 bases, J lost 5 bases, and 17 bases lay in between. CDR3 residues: CASSSGLRIGETQYF. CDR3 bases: TGCGCCAGCAGCTCCGGCCTCCGAATCGGGGAGACCCAGTACTTC.

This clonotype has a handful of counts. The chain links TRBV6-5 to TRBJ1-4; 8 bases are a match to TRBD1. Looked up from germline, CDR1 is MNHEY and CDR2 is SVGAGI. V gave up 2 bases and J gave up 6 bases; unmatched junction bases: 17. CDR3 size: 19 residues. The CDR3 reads CASSYGRDRLNWKHEKLFF. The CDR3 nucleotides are TGTGCCAGCAGTTACGGCCGGGACAGGTTAAATTGGAAACATGAAAAACTGTTTTTT.

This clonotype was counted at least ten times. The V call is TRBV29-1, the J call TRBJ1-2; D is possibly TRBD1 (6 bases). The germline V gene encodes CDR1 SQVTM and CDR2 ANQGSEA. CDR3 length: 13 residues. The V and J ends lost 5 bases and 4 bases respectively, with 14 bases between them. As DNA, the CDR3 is TGCAGCGTTACAGGGTTCCGGGTCTATGGCTACACCTTC. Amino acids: CSVTGFRVYGYTF.

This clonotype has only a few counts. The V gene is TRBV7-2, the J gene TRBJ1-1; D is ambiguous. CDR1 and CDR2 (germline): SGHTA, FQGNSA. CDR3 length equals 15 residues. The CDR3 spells CALQSGLSLNTEAFF. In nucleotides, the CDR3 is TGTGCACTACAATCAGGACTCTCTCTTAACACTGAAGCTTTCTTT.